The present T cell receptor (beta chain) was sequenced within a study of cytomegalovirus exposure and HLA in healthy donors. Study conclusions and caveats: Overall, about 160 TCR beta chains were annotated as cytomegalovirus-associated.

The assay was immunoSEQ multiplex PCR, and TCRdb's table has in-frame clones only and misses some. Here the sample spans 150,000 to 200,000 clones, about 89% being singletons. To note about this clone: The antigen is unknown.

Germline CDR1 is LNHDA and CDR2 is SQIVND (reference sequence). Deletions cut 5 bases from V and 6 bases from J, with 14 bases between. The CDR3 covers 15 residues. The chain has TRBV19 and TRBJ1-6; maybe TRBD1 (5 bases). This sequence originates from a woman aged 18-29 years in good health and CMV-seropositive. The sequenced sample was PBMCs. The CDR3, as DNA: TGTGCCAGTAGTCCCGCCTGGGGGGGTAATTCACCCCTCCACTTT. Amino acids: CASSPAWGGNSPLHF.